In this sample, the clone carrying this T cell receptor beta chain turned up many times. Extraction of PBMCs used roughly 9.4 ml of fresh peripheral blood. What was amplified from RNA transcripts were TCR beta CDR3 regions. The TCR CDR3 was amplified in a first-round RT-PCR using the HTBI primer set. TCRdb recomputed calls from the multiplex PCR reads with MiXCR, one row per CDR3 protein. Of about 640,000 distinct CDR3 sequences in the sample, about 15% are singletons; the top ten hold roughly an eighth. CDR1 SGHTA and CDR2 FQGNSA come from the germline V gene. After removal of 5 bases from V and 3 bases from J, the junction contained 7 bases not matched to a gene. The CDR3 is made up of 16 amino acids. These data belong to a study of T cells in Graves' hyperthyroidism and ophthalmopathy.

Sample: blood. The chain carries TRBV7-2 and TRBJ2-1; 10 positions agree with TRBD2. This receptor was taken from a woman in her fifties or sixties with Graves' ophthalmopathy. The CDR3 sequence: CASSTLAGAYYNEQFF. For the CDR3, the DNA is TGTGCCAGCAGCACTCTAGCGGGAGCCTACTACAATGAGCAGTTCTTC.